A single sample is the source of the 30 T cell receptor beta chains below, sequenced in a study of prognosis after radiotherapy for stage I lung cancer. The genomic DNA TCR beta CDR3 region underwent two rounds of multiplex PCR. Gene-specific TRBV and TRBJ primers were used in PCR round one. MiXCR was run by TCRdb on the multiplex PCR reads, yielding one entry per CDR3 protein. The sample records approximately 30,000 distinct CDR3 sequences, around 43% being singletons. The source material was PBMCs, sampled before or after stereotactic body radiation therapy (not recorded which). The source of these receptors is a donor aged 50 or older with non-small cell lung cancer.

The rearrangement uses TRBV4-1 and TRBJ2-5; TRBD1 is a possible D gene (6 bases). Trimming cost V 0 bases and J 2 bases, with 7 bases left between them. Per germline, CDR1 MGHRA and CDR2 YSYEKL. This CDR3 contains 14 residues. Here the CDR3 DNA reads TGCGCCAGCAGCCAAGAAACAGGGCAAGAGACCCAGTACTTC. Translation: CASSQETGQETQYF.

The V gene is TRBV15, the J gene TRBJ1-4, with D possibly matching TRBD1 (5 bases). The germline gives CDR1 LNHNV, CDR2 YYDKDF (reference sequence). V gave up 3 bases and J gave up 7 bases, with 18 bases separating them. The CDR3 totals 16 residues. The CDR3 here is CATSSDAGGFGEKLFF. The CDR3 DNA sequence: TGTGCCACCAGCAGCGATGCGGGGGGGTTTGGTGAAAAACTGTTTTTT.

This rearrangement joins TRBV4-2 to TRBJ2-3; TRBD1 or TRBD2 may be the D gene (6 bases each). This CDR3 is 17 amino acids long. Per the germline V gene, CDR1 is LGHNA and CDR2 is YNFKEQ. V was pared by 1 base and J by 13 bases, with 27 bases between. The CDR3 region is CASSQVGRRGEHAFEYF. The DNA of the CDR3 is TGTGCCAGCAGCCAAGTTGGGCGGAGGGGGGAACACGCCTTTGAGTATTTT.

For this clonotype: A far larger clone lies a single base away; this is likely a read error. The genes are TRBV6-1 and TRBJ2-1; the D gene is possibly TRBD1 (6 bases). From germline, CDR1 is MNHNS and CDR2 SASEGT. CDR3 length: 12 amino acids. The V end was cut by 8 bases, the J end by 8 bases, with 13 bases between. CDR3 in DNA: TGTGCCAGCGGTACACAGGGATATGAGCAGTTCTTC. This encodes CASGTQGYEQFF.

This clonotype was counted many times. This chain connects TRBV6-2 or TRBV6-3 to TRBJ2-2; D is unclear. Trimming cost V 3 bases and J 6 bases, with 11 bases left between them. Germline lookup yields CDR1 MNHEY and CDR2 SVGEGT. This CDR3 region has 14 residues. The CDR3 DNA sequence: TGTGCCAGCAGTTATAACAATCGGCCCGGGGAGCTGTTTTTT. Its translation: CASSYNNRPGELFF.

A word on this clonotype: A far larger clone differs by one base, so this is likely a read error. The J gene is TRBJ2-3, the V gene TRBV6-5; D remains ambiguous. Germline V CDR1 and CDR2: MNHEY, SVGAGI. Trimming removed 6 bases from V and 3 bases from J, with 10 bases in between. This CDR3 has 13 residues. The CDR3 region has the DNA TGTGCCAGCAGACCCTCGGTTACAGATACGCAGTATTTT. Protein: CASRPSVTDTQYF.

The V and J genes are TRBV4-2 and TRBJ2-5, with D perhaps matching TRBD2 (5 bases). The CDR3 spans 16 residues. V lost 1 base and J lost 2, with 14 bases in between. The germline V gene has CDR1 LGHNA and CDR2 YNFKEQ. This CDR3 is CASSQVPSGWQETQYF. CDR3 coding DNA: TGTGCCAGCAGCCAAGTCCCCTCGGGGTGGCAAGAGACCCAGTACTTC.

Worth noting for this clonotype: A single base is all that separates this from a far larger clone, so a read error is likely. This chain joins TRBV5-4 and TRBJ2-4; no firm D call. The assigned J gene may be wrong: the sequence end matches TRBJ1-2 better. The CDR3 covers 11 residues. Germline V gene data show CDR1 as SGHNT and CDR2 as YYREEE (reference sequence). Written as DNA, the CDR3 is TGTGCCAGAAGCTTGGGGTACGGCTACACCTTC. This gives the protein CARSLGYGYTF.

This chain joins TRBV7-6 and TRBJ1-2; D ambiguous. The CDR3 totals 15 residues. Germline CDR1 reads SGHVS; CDR2 reads FNYEAQ. Trimming took 1 base from V and 3 from J, leaving 12 bases between them. The CDR3 is CASSLESQSYYGYTF. CDR3 nucleotides: TGTGCCAGCAGCTTAGAGTCCCAGTCTTACTATGGCTACACCTTC.

Concerning this clonotype itself: The CDR3 ends on some other residue instead of the conserved phenylalanine or tryptophan, so this is likely a read error. It is unclear where the CDR3 begins or ends on the DNA, so no DNA is shown, and the CDR3 is as TCRdb lists it. This rearrangement joins TRBV7-9 to TRBJ2-7; the DNA was not compared with TRBD1, the D call given in the table. Per germline, CDR1 SEHNR and CDR2 FQNEAQ (reference sequence). Inclusive of both ends, the CDR3 amounts to 13 amino acids. CDR3 residues: CASSSPLEDWLYL.

As to this clonotype: Its ends do not fully match the called genes, so a read error is possible. The V and J genes are TRBV20-1 and TRBJ1-6; possibly TRBD1 for D (5 bases). Germline V gene data show CDR1 as DFQATT and CDR2 as SNEGSKA (reference sequence). The CDR3 is 14 amino acids. The CDR3 region is CSSSPQGIGSPLHF. CDR3 nucleotide sequence: TGCAGTTCTAGCCCTCAGGGTATAGGATCACCCCTCCACTTT.

There are a few counts of this clonotype. The J gene is TRBJ1-2, the V gene TRBV28; D unclear. Germline loops: CDR1 MDHEN, CDR2 SYDVKM. This CDR3 contains 13 residues. Trimming removed 3 bases from V and 8 bases from J, with 13 bases in between. The CDR3 bases are TGTGCCAGCAGTTTTTCCAGAACCATCGGCTACACCTTC. This codes for CASSFSRTIGYTF.

This clonotype was counted at least ten times. V and J are TRBV7-3 and TRBJ2-5; D possibly corresponds to TRBD1 (5 bases). This CDR3 is built from 17 residues. Germline assignment: CDR1 SGHTA and CDR2 FQGTGA. With 1 base removed from V and 1 base from J, the gap between germline ends came to 16 bases. The CDR3 DNA sequence: TGTGCCAGCAGCTTAAACCCCCCCGCAGGGCCCCAAGAGACCCAGTACTTC. Translated, it gives CASSLNPPAGPQETQYF.

This clonotype was observed at least ten times. This chain uses TRBV9 with TRBJ1-1; D possibly corresponds to TRBD1 (5 bases). V lost 4 bases and J 1 base, leaving 20 bases between the germline ends. The CDR3 runs to 17 residues. CDR1 is SGDLS, CDR2 YYNGEE, per germline. CDR3 amino acids: CASSPLIQAQENTEAFF. DNA for the CDR3: TGTGCCAGCAGCCCCCTGATTCAGGCACAGGAGAACACTGAAGCTTTCTTT. The full variable domain, in which reference TRBV9 and TRBJ1-1 provide the parts outside the CDR3, is DSGVTQTPKHLITATGQRVTLRCSPRSGDLSVYWYQQSLDQGLQFLIQYYNGEERAKGNILERFSAQQFPDLHSELNLSSLELGDSALYFCASSPLIQAQENTEAFFGQGTRLTVV.

This clonotype has ten or more counts. The rearrangement joins TRBV11-3 to TRBJ2-3; D is possibly TRBD2 (5 bases). The length of the CDR3 is 14 residues. V lost 2 bases and J lost 1, with 7 bases in between. Germline V lookup: CDR1 SGHNT, CDR2 YENEEA. The DNA for the CDR3 is TGTGCCAGCAGCTTAACGCGGGGCACAGATACGCAGTATTTT. Amino acids: CASSLTRGTDTQYF.

In its sample, this clonotype was seen many times. The CDR3 here is CASSLESGGRNEQFF. For the CDR3, the DNA is TGTGCCAGCAGCTTGGAAAGCGGGGGCCGGAATGAGCAGTTCTTC. The gene calls are TRBV5-6 and TRBJ2-1; 8 bases agree with TRBD2. Trimming cost V 0 bases and J 7 bases; bases outside gene matches: 6. The CDR3 totals 15 residues. In germline, CDR1 is SGHDT, CDR2 YYEEEE.

A remark on this clonotype: This probably arose from a read error, given a far larger clone one base away. The rearrangement uses TRBV6-4 and TRBJ2-2; TRBD1 aligns across 8 bases. CDR1 and CDR2 (germline): MRHNA, SNTAGT. V was pared by 7 bases and J by 4 bases, with 5 bases of the junction left unmatched. The CDR3 covers 14 residues. The DNA for the CDR3 is TGTGCCAGCACCCAGGGGGCGAGCACCGGGGAGCTGTTTTTT. The encoded protein is CASTQGASTGELFF.

With respect to this clonotype: A junction boundary mismatches the germline segment, possibly from a read error. This chain links TRBV6-1 with TRBJ2-7, with 7 bases matching TRBD1. The CDR3 runs 13 residues. Germline V gene data show CDR1 as MNHNS and CDR2 as SASEGT. The CDR3 DNA sequence: TGTGCCAGCCCGACAGGGAACGGCTACCAGCAGTACTTC. Residues: CASPTGNGYQQYF.

This clonotype was detected ten times or more. The rearrangement links TRBV15 to TRBJ1-2, with a tentative D call TRBD1 (5 bases). V lost 0 bases and J lost 8, with 19 bases in between. CDR1 LNHNV and CDR2 YYDKDF come from the germline V gene (reference sequence). This CDR3 has 16 residues. CDR3 DNA sequence: TGTGCCACCAGCAGAGATCTTGGGGGTGGAGGGTACGGCTACACCTTC. Translation gives CATSRDLGGGGYGYTF.

This clonotype was counted many times. The chain is built from TRBV5-1 and TRBJ1-1, with D perhaps TRBD1 (5 bases). The V end was cut by 4 bases, the J end by 0 bases, with 13 bases between. CDR1 and CDR2 from the germline V gene are SGHRS and YFSETQ. The CDR3 totals 15 residues. The CDR3 sequence is CASSPRSGLNTEAFF. The CDR3 DNA reads TGCGCCAGCAGCCCCCGGTCGGGGCTGAACACTGAAGCTTTCTTT.

The table lists this clonotype with a few counts. A much larger clone lies a single base off, so this may be a read error. The chain employs TRBV2 and TRBJ2-5, with 12 positions matching TRBD2. CDR3 length: 17 residues. J was trimmed by 1 base and V by 1 base; bases with no gene match: 4. The germline CDR1 and CDR2 sequences are SNHLY and FYNNEI. Here the CDR3 reads CASSEGTSGITQETQYF. CDR3 nucleotides: TGTGCCAGCAGTGAAGGGACTAGCGGGATTACCCAAGAGACCCAGTACTTC.

The table lists this clonotype with many counts. V gene TRBV4-2 combines with J gene TRBJ2-2, with D maybe TRBD2 (5 bases). CDR1 and CDR2 (germline): LGHNA, YNFKEQ. V lost 1 base to trimming and J lost 3 bases, with 6 bases between them. This CDR3 contains 14 residues. The CDR3 sequence is CASSQVDYTGELFF. CDR3 coding DNA: TGTGCCAGCAGCCAAGTGGACTACACCGGGGAGCTGTTTTTT.

This clonotype was observed at least ten times. J is TRBJ2-3 and V is TRBV6-2 or TRBV6-3, with 10 bases lining up with TRBD2. The CDR3 spans 17 residues. The V segment lost 4 bases and the J segment 3 bases; nucleotides outside the gene matches: 10. Per germline, CDR1 MNHEY and CDR2 SVGEGT. Here the CDR3 reads CASSSTSGWGGTDTQYF. The CDR3 DNA reads TGTGCCAGCAGTTCGACTAGCGGGTGGGGGGGTACAGATACGCAGTATTTT.

This clonotype was observed many times. The chain links TRBV10-3 to TRBJ2-2, with 12 bases aligning to TRBD1. V gave up 3 bases and J gave up 1 base; unmatched junction bases: 9. The CDR3 loop spans 19 amino acids. CDR1 ENHRY and CDR2 SYGVKD come from the germline V gene. CDR3 region: CAISDPGTGGVGNTGELFF. Written as DNA, the CDR3 is TGTGCCATCAGTGACCCCGGGACAGGGGGCGTGGGGAACACCGGGGAGCTGTTTTTT.

In regard to this clonotype: The junction departs from the called germline gene at one end, perhaps through a read error. The V and J genes are TRBV28 and TRBJ2-7; TRBD1 agrees at 7 bases. There are 12 residues in the CDR3. Germline V gene lookup returns CDR1 MDHEN and CDR2 SYDVKM. The CDR3 protein is CAIRPGGKEHYF. DNA of the CDR3: TGTGCCATCAGACCAGGGGGTAAGGAGCATTACTTC.

The chain is built from TRBV7-9 and TRBJ1-2, with D possibly matching TRBD1 (6 bases). Trimming removed 7 bases at V and 7 bases at J, with 16 bases between. The CDR3 contains 13 residues. CDR1 and CDR2 (germline): SEHNR, FQNEAQ (reference sequence). The CDR3 spells CASTIGGGGGYTF. CDR3 DNA: TGTGCCAGCACCATTGGCGGAGGGGGTGGCTACACCTTC. Full variable domain (rest looked up from reference TRBV7-9 and TRBJ1-2): DTGVSQNPRHKITKRGQNVTFRCDPISEHNRLYWYRQTLGQGPEFLTYFQNEAQLEKSRLLSDRFSAERPKGSFSTLEIQRTEQGDSAMYLCASTIGGGGGYTFGSGTRLTVV.

To note about this clonotype: One base separates it from a far larger clone, so it is likely a read error. The V and J genes are TRBV6-9 and TRBJ1-2, with D uncertain. Trimming cost V 7 bases and J 4 bases, with 13 bases left between them. CDR1 and CDR2 (germline): MNHGY, SVAAGI. CDR3 size: 13 residues. DNA for the CDR3: TGTGCCAGCACCCGGCAGTGGATCTATGGCTACACCTTC. It translates to CASTRQWIYGYTF.

This clonotype has more than one count but fewer than ten. This sequence joins TRBV5-1 and TRBJ1-3, with TRBD1 matching 7 bases. The germline V gene encodes CDR1 SGHRS and CDR2 YFSETQ. V shed 4 bases, J shed 4 bases, and the junction held 8 bases outside the gene matches. The CDR3 is 15 amino acids. CDR3 nucleotide sequence: TGCGCCAGCAGCGGGGACAGCGGCCCCGGAAACACCATATATTTT. Its translation is CASSGDSGPGNTIYF.

The chain couples TRBV4-2 to TRBJ2-1; D possibly matches TRBD1 or TRBD2 (5 bases each). The CDR3 consists of 15 residues. The V gene lost 3 bases and the J gene lost 7 bases, with 16 bases spanning the gap. The germline CDR1 and CDR2 sequences are LGHNA and YNFKEQ. In nucleotides, the CDR3 is TGTGCCAGCAGCCAGGGGGATCCGGAATCTAATGAGCAGTTCTTC. Its translation is CASSQGDPESNEQFF.

This clonotype was counted many times. The chain's CDR3 is CASSLQGRETEAFF. Here the CDR3 DNA reads TGTGCCAGTAGTTTACAGGGGAGAGAGACTGAAGCTTTCTTT. V is TRBV19 and J is TRBJ1-1, with TRBD1 matching 7 bases. The CDR3 has 14 amino acids. Germline V gives CDR1 LNHDA, CDR2 SQIVND (reference sequence). After removal of 5 bases from V and 5 bases from J, the junction contained 8 bases not matched to a gene.